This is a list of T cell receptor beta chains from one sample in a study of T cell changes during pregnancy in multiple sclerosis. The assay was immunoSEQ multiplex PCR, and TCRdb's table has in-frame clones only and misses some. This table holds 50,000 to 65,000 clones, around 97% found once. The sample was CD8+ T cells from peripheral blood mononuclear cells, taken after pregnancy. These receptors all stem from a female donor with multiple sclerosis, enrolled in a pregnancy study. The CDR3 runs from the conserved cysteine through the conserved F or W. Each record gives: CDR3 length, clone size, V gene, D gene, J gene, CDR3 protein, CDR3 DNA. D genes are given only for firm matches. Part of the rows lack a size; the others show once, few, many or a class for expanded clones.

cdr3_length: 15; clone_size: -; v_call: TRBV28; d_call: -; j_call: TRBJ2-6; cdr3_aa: CASSLDSSGANVLTF; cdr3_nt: TGTGCCAGCAGTTTGGACAGCTCTGGGGCCAACGTCCTGACTTTC
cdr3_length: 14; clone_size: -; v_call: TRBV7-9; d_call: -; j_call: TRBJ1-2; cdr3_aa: CASEAVPSNYGYTF; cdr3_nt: TGTGCCAGCGAGGCGGTCCCTTCTAACTATGGCTACACCTTC
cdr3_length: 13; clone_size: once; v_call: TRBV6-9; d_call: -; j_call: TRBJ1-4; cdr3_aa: CAETRPPGGKLFF; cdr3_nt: TGTGCCGAGACCCGGCCCCCGGGGGGGAAACTGTTTTTT
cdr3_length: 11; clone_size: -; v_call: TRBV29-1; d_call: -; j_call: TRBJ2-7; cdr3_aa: CSVDLGFEQYF; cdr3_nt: TGCAGCGTTGATTTGGGCTTTGAGCAGTACTTC
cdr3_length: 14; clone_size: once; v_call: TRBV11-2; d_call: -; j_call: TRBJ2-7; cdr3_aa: CASSQAGFSYEQYF; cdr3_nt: TGTGCCAGCAGCCAAGCAGGGTTCTCCTACGAGCAGTACTTC
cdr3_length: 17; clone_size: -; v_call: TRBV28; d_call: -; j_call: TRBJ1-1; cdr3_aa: CASSNEGQGILNTEAFF; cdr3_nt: TGTGCCAGCAGCAACGAAGGGCAGGGAATATTGAACACTGAAGCTTTCTTT
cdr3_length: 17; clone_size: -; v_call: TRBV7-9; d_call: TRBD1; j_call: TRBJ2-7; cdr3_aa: CASSTRDSGSGSYEQYF; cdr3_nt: TGTGCCAGCAGTACTCGGGACAGTGGTTCTGGCTCCTACGAGCAGTACTTC
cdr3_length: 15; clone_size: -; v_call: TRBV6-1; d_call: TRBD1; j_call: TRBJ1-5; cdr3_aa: CAIASNRGSNQPQHF; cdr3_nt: TGTGCCATCGCTTCCAACAGGGGGAGCAATCAGCCCCAGCATTTT
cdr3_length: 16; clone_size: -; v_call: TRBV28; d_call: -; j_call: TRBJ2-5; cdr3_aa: CASSYSGQGWEETQYF; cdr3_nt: TGTGCCAGCAGTTACTCCGGCCAGGGATGGGAAGAGACCCAGTACTTC
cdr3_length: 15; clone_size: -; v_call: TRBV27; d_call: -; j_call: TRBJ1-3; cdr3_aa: CASSLQGQGRNTIYF; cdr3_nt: TGTGCCAGCAGTTTACAGGGACAAGGTCGAAACACCATATATTTT
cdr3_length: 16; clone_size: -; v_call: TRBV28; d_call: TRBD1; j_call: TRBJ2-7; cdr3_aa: CASSFKGTGGSYEQYF; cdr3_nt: TGTGCCAGCAGTTTTAAAGGGACAGGGGGCTCCTACGAGCAGTACTTC
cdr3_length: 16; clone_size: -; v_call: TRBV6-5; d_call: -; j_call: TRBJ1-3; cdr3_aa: CASSSAVRSVVNTIYF; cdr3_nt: TGTGCCAGCAGTTCGGCCGTGAGGAGCGTGGTAAACACCATATATTTT
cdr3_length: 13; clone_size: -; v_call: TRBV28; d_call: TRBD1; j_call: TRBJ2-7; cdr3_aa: CASRDRRHYEQYF; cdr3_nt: TGTGCCAGCCGGGACAGGCGACACTACGAGCAGTACTTC
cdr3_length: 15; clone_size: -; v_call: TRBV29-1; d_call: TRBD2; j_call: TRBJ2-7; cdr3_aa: CSVEEVGGGTYEQYF; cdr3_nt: TGCAGCGTTGAAGAGGTCGGCGGGGGAACCTACGAGCAGTACTTC
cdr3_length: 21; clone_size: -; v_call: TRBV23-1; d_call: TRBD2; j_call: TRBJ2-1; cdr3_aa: CASSQYPPGLAPYSSYNEQFF; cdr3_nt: TGCGCCAGCAGTCAATACCCTCCGGGACTAGCGCCGTATAGCTCCTACAATGAGCAGTTCTTC
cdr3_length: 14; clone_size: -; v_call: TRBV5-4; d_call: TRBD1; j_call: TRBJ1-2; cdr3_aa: CASSSDRDRNGYTF; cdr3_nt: TGTGCCAGCAGCAGTGACCGGGACAGGAATGGCTACACCTTC
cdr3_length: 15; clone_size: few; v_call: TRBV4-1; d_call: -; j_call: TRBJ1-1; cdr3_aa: CASSQGRDMNTEAFF; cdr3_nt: TGCGCCAGCAGCCAGGGGAGGGACATGAACACTGAAGCTTTCTTT
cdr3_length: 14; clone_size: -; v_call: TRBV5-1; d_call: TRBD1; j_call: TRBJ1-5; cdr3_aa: CASSSTGGNQPQHF; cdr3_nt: TGCGCCAGCAGCTCAACAGGGGGCAATCAGCCCCAGCATTTT
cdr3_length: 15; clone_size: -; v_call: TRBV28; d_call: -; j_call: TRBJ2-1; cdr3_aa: CASSLLAGSDNEQFF; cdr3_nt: TGTGCCAGCAGTTTATTGGCAGGGTCCGACAATGAGCAGTTCTTC
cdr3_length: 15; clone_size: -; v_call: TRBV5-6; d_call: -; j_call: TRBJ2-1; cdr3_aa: CASSLGGDRYNEQFF; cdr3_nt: TGTGCCAGCAGCTTGGGGGGGGACCGATACAATGAGCAGTTCTTC
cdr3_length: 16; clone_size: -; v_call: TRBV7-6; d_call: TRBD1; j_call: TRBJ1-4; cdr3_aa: CASSSRGGAGGEKLFF; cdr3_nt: TGTGCCAGCAGCTCACGAGGGGGCGCGGGAGGTGAAAAACTGTTTTTT
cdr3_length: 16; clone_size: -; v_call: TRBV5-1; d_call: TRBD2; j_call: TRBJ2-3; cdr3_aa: CASSFLAGVFPDTQYF; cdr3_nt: TGCGCCAGCAGCTTCCTAGCGGGAGTGTTCCCAGATACGCAGTATTTT
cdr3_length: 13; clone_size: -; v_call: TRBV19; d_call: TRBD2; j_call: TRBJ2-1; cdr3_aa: CASSPILAGWQFF; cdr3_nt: TGTGCCAGTAGTCCCATTCTAGCGGGATGGCAGTTCTTC
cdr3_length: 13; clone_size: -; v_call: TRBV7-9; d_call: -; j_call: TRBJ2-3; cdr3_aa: CASSRTSTDTQYF; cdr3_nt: TGTGCCAGCAGCCGGACTAGCACAGATACGCAGTATTTT
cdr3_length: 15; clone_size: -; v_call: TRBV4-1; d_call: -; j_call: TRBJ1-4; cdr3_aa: CASLLTVGSGEKLFF; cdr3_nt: TGCGCCAGCCTCCTAACGGTGGGTTCAGGTGAAAAACTGTTTTTT
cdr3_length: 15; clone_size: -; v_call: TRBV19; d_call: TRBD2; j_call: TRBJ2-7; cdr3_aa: CASSIDRGSSYEQYF; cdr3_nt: TGTGCCAGTAGTATAGATCGCGGGAGCTCCTACGAGCAGTACTTC